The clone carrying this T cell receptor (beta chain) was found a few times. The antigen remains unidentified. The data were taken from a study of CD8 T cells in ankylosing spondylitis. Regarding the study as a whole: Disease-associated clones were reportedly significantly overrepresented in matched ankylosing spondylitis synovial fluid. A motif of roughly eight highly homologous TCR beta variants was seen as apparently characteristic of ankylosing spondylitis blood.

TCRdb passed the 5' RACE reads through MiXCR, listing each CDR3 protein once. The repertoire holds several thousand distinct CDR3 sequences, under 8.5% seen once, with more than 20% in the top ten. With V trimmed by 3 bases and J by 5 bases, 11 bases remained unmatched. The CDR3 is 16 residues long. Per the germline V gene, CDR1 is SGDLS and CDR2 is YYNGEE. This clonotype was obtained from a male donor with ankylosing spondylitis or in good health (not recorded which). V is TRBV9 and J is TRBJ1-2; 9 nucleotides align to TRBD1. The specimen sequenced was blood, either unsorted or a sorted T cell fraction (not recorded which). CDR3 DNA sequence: TGTGCCAGCAGCGCGCCACCGGGACAGGGCACATATGGCTACACCTTC. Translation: CASSAPPGQGTYGYTF.